These 18 T cell receptor beta chains share one sample of origin, sequenced in a study of T cell responses to AZD1222 COVID-19 vaccine. Clones were read by immunoSEQ multiplex PCR, and TCRdb kept only the in-frame ones, dropping some. The data show 85,000 to 130,000 clones, around 90% seen once. The material was peripheral blood, obtained on day 0 of AZD1222 vaccination. All receptors come from an adult in good health.

This clone was counted a few times. The chain has TRBV28 and TRBJ2-7; D not resolved. V was cut by 7 bases and J by 3 bases, with 19 bases left in between. Germline CDR1 and CDR2: MDHEN and SYDVKM. The length of the CDR3 is 15 residues. In DNA, the CDR3 is TGTGCCAGCACACAATTCTCCCTCTCGGGCTACGAGCAGTACTTC. Amino acids: CASTQFSLSGYEQYF.

The chain combines TRBV3-1 (or the pseudogene TRBV3-2) with TRBJ2-5; tentatively, D is TRBD1 or TRBD2 (6 bases each). Germline V gene data show CDR1 as LGHDT and CDR2 as YNNKEL (reference sequence). The CDR3 is 14 residues long. Trimming cost V 2 bases and J 4 bases, with 11 bases left between them. CDR3 protein: CASSQTRGRETQYF. The CDR3 nucleotides are TGTGCCAGCAGCCAAACCCGGGGGCGAGAGACCCAGTACTTC.

This rearrangement joins TRBV19 to TRBJ2-6; D could derive from TRBD1 or TRBD2 (5 bases each). With 11 bases removed from V and 0 bases from J, the gap between germline ends came to 14 bases. The CDR3 has 15 amino acids. The germline CDR1 and CDR2 sequences are LNHDA and SQIVND (reference sequence). CDR3 in amino acids: CAGGGVSSGANVLTF. In DNA form, the CDR3 reads TGTGCCGGGGGTGGGGTCAGCTCTGGGGCCAACGTCCTGACTTTC. The variable domain in full, with the rest retrieved from reference TRBV19 and TRBJ2-6, is DGGITQSPKYLFRKEGQNVTLSCEQNLNHDAMYWYRQDPGQGLRLIYYSQIVNDFQKGDIAEGYSVSREKKESFPLTVTSAQKNPTAFYLCAGGGVSSGANVLTFGAGSRLTVL.

The chain employs TRBV27 and TRBJ2-1; 8 nucleotides align to TRBD2. CDR1 MNHEY and CDR2 SMNVEV come from the germline V gene (reference sequence). With 3 bases clipped from V and 8 bases from J, the junction kept 9 bases outside the gene matches. The CDR3 is made up of 15 amino acids. The CDR3 DNA is TGTGCCAGCAGTTTGTTAGCGGGAAGGGTGGATGAGCAGTTCTTC. It specifies CASSLLAGRVDEQFF.

The chain has TRBV19 and TRBJ1-5, with D perhaps matching TRBD1 (5 bases). This CDR3 is built from 15 residues. Trimming took off 6 bases at V and 4 bases at J, with 16 bases between the two ends. Germline V gene data show CDR1 as LNHDA and CDR2 as SQIVND (reference sequence). CDR3 nucleotide sequence: TGTGCCAGTAGCTGGTCCAACAGGCCGAATCAGCCCCAGCATTTT. Translating gives CASSWSNRPNQPQHF.

This chain links TRBV10-3 with TRBJ1-6; TRBD1 is a possible D gene (5 bases). Germline-derived CDR1 and CDR2 are ENHRY and SYGVKD. The CDR3 is 15 residues long. V was cut by 2 bases and J by 9 bases, with 14 bases left in between. The CDR3: CAISEGGLRASPLHF. CDR3 bases: TGTGCCATCAGTGAGGGCGGGCTCAGGGCTTCACCCCTCCACTTT.

The chain combines TRBV15 with TRBJ1-6; D unclear. The ends were cut back, 0 bases at V and 8 bases at J, with 8 bases in the middle. Germline V lookup: CDR1 LNHNV, CDR2 YYDKDF (reference sequence). The CDR3 covers 14 residues. The chain's CDR3 is CATSREYTDSPLHF. The CDR3 DNA reads TGTGCCACCAGCAGAGAATACACAGATTCACCCCTCCACTTT. Full variable domain (outside the CDR3, taken from reference TRBV15 and TRBJ1-6): DAMVIQNPRYQVTQFGKPVTLSCSQTLNHNVMYWYQQKSSQAPKLLFHYYDKDFNNEADTPDNFQSRRPNTSFCFLDIRSPGLGDTAMYLCATSREYTDSPLHFGNGTRLTVT.

This clone was detected only once. This rearrangement joins TRBV4-3 to TRBJ1-1; 8 bases line up with TRBD1. The length of the CDR3 is 16 residues. The germline V gene encodes CDR1 LGHNA and CDR2 YSLEER. Trimming removed 0 bases from V and 1 base from J; junction bases left unmatched: 4. CDR3: CASSQDQGARNTEAFF. The CDR3 DNA follows: TGCGCCAGCAGCCAAGATCAGGGGGCCAGGAACACTGAAGCTTTCTTT.

The genes are TRBV11-3 and TRBJ2-5; D is perhaps TRBD1 or TRBD2 (5 bases each). Germline CDR1 SGHNT, CDR2 YENEEA. Trimming took off 1 base at V and 2 bases at J, with 5 bases between the two ends. This CDR3 contains 13 residues. CDR3 in amino acids: CASSLGGQETQYF. In nucleotides, the CDR3 is TGTGCCAGCAGCTTAGGGGGGCAAGAGACCCAGTACTTC. The variable domain in full, completed from reference TRBV11-3 and TRBJ2-5, reads EAGVVQSPRYKIIEKKQPVAFWCNPISGHNTLYWYLQNLGQGPELLIRYENEEAVDDSQLPKDRFSAERLKGVDSTLKIQPAELGDSAVYLCASSLGGQETQYFGPGTRLLVL.

CDR3 protein: CASSLTMGTGVSGELFF. CDR3 bases: TGTGCCAGCAGCTTAACAATGGGGACAGGGGTTTCCGGGGAGCTGTTTTTT. This rearrangement joins TRBV7-8 to TRBJ2-2; TRBD1 aligns across 10 bases. V shed 2 bases and J 6 bases; nucleotides not matched to a gene: 9. Germline V gene sequence: CDR1 SGHVS, CDR2 FQNEAQ. The CDR3 is made up of 17 amino acids.

The chain joins TRBV7-9 to TRBJ1-5; 7 nucleotides align to TRBD1. There are 13 residues in the CDR3. Losses at the gene ends were 4 bases for V and 9 bases for J; bases not matched to a gene: 6. The germline V gene has CDR1 SEHNR and CDR2 FQNEAQ (reference sequence). This CDR3 is CASSSGGRGPQHF. CDR3 DNA sequence: TGTGCCAGCAGCTCAGGGGGAAGGGGGCCCCAGCATTTT.

The chain couples TRBV24-1 to TRBJ2-2, with 9 bases that match TRBD1. The CDR3 spans 16 residues. Germline loops: CDR1 KGHDR, CDR2 SFDVKD. V was clipped by 4 bases and J by 3 bases; unmatched bases: 5. Here the CDR3 DNA reads TGTGCCACCAGTGAATCAGGACAGGGGCACACCGGGGAGCTGTTTTTT. Translating gives CATSESGQGHTGELFF.

This clone showed up just a few times. This chain uses TRBV30 with TRBJ2-5; 9 bases line up with TRBD1. From germline, CDR1 is GTSNPN and CDR2 SVGIG (reference sequence). V lost 4 bases to trimming and J lost 1 base; unmatched junction nucleotides: 7. The CDR3 spans 15 residues. The CDR3 protein is CAWNRGTGIQETQYF. The CDR3 coding sequence is TGTGCCTGGAATCGAGGGACAGGGATCCAAGAGACCCAGTACTTC.

The J gene is TRBJ1-5, the V gene TRBV2; D is perhaps TRBD1 (6 bases). With 6 bases removed from V and 1 base from J, the gap between germline ends came to 10 bases. The CDR3 has 14 residues. Germline CDR1 SNHLY, CDR2 FYNNEI. CDR3 loop: CASRVQGSNQPQHF. Here the CDR3 DNA reads TGTGCCAGCAGGGTACAGGGCAGCAATCAGCCCCAGCATTTT.

The J gene is TRBJ2-2, the V gene TRBV5-1, with 7 nucleotides matching TRBD2. The CDR3 is 16 amino acids. After removal of 0 bases from V and 4 bases from J, the junction contained 6 bases not matched to a gene. CDR1 and CDR2 (germline): SGHRS, YFSETQ. This CDR3 is CASSLVIAGSTGELFF. Here the CDR3 DNA reads TGCGCCAGCAGCTTGGTCATAGCGGGCAGCACCGGGGAGCTGTTTTTT.

In the case of this clone: One end of the junction varies from germline; a read error may be responsible. The gene calls are TRBV16 and TRBJ1-1; D is uncertain. The CDR3 length is 14 residues. From germline, CDR1 is KGHSY and CDR2 FQNENV. In nucleotides, the CDR3 is TGTGCCAGCAGCCAATCCACAGTGAATACTGAAGCTTTCTTT. Translated: CASSQSTVNTEAFF.

The chain employs TRBV3-1 (or the pseudogene TRBV3-2) and TRBJ1-1; 8 positions agree with TRBD1. The J segment lost 4 bases and the V segment lost 1 base, leaving 5 bases of the junction unmatched. The CDR3 covers 15 residues. Germline assignment: CDR1 LGHDT and CDR2 YNNKEL (reference sequence). As DNA, the CDR3 is TGTGCCAGCAGCCAAGCCGGACAGGGAGGCACTGAAGCTTTCTTT. Amino acid sequence: CASSQAGQGGTEAFF.

The V gene is TRBV3-1 (or the pseudogene TRBV3-2), the J gene TRBJ2-7; D is undetermined. Trimming took 4 bases from V and 6 from J, leaving 16 bases between them. The CDR3 runs to 14 residues. The germline CDR1 and CDR2 sequences are LGHDT and YNNKEL (reference sequence). The CDR3 DNA sequence: TGTGCCAGCAGCCGATCTCCCGCCCCTCTCGAGCAGTACTTC. Protein product: CASSRSPAPLEQYF.